This T cell receptor beta chain stems from a study of T cells in Graves' hyperthyroidism and ophthalmopathy. Authors of the study amplified TCR beta CDR3 regions from RNA transcripts. HTBI primers drove first-round RT-PCR of the TCR CDR3. TCRdb itself ran the multiplex PCR reads through MiXCR, one entry per CDR3 protein. The table has fewer than 650,000 distinct CDR3 sequences, over 11% seen once. Lactation, pregnancy, other autoimmune disease or uncontrolled infection excluded patients. V trimming: 6 bases; J trimming: 3 bases; junction bases outside the gene matches: 13. From germline, CDR1 is SGDLS and CDR2 YYNGEE. CDR3 length: 17 residues. This clonotype was picked up a small number of times.

This clonotype originated in a woman in her twenties or thirties with Graves' hyperthyroidism that later progressed to Graves' ophthalmopathy. Sequencing used blood. The chain links TRBV9 to TRBJ1-1; 11 nucleotides line up with TRBD1. The CDR3 sequence: CASNKGQGALGYTEAFF. CDR3 bases: TGTGCCAGCAACAAAGGACAGGGGGCTCTAGGATACACTGAAGCTTTCTTT.